This T cell receptor beta chain was identified in a study of shared clonotypes between healthy human individuals. CD8 cells regarded as naive lacked CD45RO, were positively chosen for CCR7, and omitted terminally differentiated effector memory CD45RA+ cells. The CDR3 consists of 16 residues. Germline V gives CDR1 MGHRA, CDR2 YSYEKL. Trimming removed 0 bases at V and 0 bases at J, with 12 bases between. Generated by immunoSEQ multiplex PCR, the TCRdb table keeps only in-frame clones and is missing some. Found here are about 2 million clones, roughly 95% of them singletons; the top ten hold around 1.1%.

This chain connects TRBV4-1 to TRBJ2-7; D could derive from TRBD1 or TRBD2 (5 bases each). The source is a man between 18 and 29 years old in good health. The material sequenced was naive CD8+ T cells sorted from blood. The CDR3 sequence: CASSQERGFSSYEQYF. The CDR3 DNA follows: TGCGCCAGCAGCCAAGAGAGGGGCTTCAGCTCCTACGAGCAGTACTTC.